The following is a T cell receptor beta chain sequence with its context. Its antigen is unidentified. With 0 bases removed from V and 0 bases from J, the gap between germline ends came to 14 bases. CDR3 length: 17 amino acids. CDR1 SGHRS and CDR2 YFSETQ come from the germline V gene. The data are from a study of blood T cells in healthy people across ages. Study-wide context: The template switching approach captured approximately one barcoded beta molecule for every two T cells.

Then a second PCR, running about 6 to 12 cycles, was carried out with a sample-barcoded 5' primer and a J-beta primer mix. TCRdb reprocessed the 5' RACE reads with MiXCR, giving one entry per CDR3 protein. The sample gives about 640,000 distinct CDR3 sequences, about 28% of which show up once; roughly 14% is in the top ten. Caucasian individuals from Russia who were healthy and aged about 6 to 95 acted as donors. Researchers collected roughly 9.8 milliliters of peripheral blood from every single donor. Study results and caveats: Long-lived donors had more naive CD4+ cells and higher diversity than aged donors.

This receptor was identified in a woman older than 75 in good health. Sequenced: blood. V usage is TRBV5-1 and J usage is TRBJ2-3, with D possibly called TRBD1 or TRBD2 (5 bases each). The CDR3 bases are TGCGCCAGCAGCTTGGCACCGGGACGCCTGAGCACAGATACGCAGTATTTT. Its translation is CASSLAPGRLSTDTQYF.